The T cell receptor beta chain under discussion was sequenced for a study of shared T cell receptors in the human thymus. This clone was recorded once. CDR3 size: 16 residues. Looked up from germline, CDR1 is MDHEN and CDR2 is SYDVKM. The V end was cut by 5 bases, the J end by 2 bases, with 17 bases between. Assay: immunoSEQ multiplex PCR; the TCRdb copy retains only in-frame clones and omits some. The data contain more than 550,000 clones, about 90% of them seen just once; the ten biggest clones take up 0.0094%. These data were also filed under a second study, of human thymus T cells. That work states: The source of the thymus tissue was resections taken during corrective heart surgery.

The sample was thymocytes. The chain recombines TRBV28 with TRBJ2-3; D is perhaps TRBD2 (6 bases). The clonotype originates from a boy under three years old with a congenital heart defect. The CDR3 region is CASSTTLARATDTQYF. DNA of the CDR3: TGTGCCAGCAGTACTACCCTAGCGCGGGCCACAGATACGCAGTATTTT.